A single sample is the source of the 27 T cell receptor beta chains below, sequenced in a study of blood T cells in healthy people across ages. With a J-beta primer mix and a sample-barcoded 5' primer, a second PCR ran 7 to 11 cycles. TCRdb ran MiXCR on the 5' RACE reads and lists one entry per CDR3 protein. This table has about 1.7 million distinct CDR3 sequences, roughly 30% appearing once. Sequencing input: blood. These receptors were taken from a woman under 40 in good health.

This clonotype was seen a single time. V gene TRBV3-1 combines with J gene TRBJ1-1; 10 bases match TRBD1. This CDR3 comprises 15 residues. Germline V gives CDR1 LGHDT, CDR2 YNNKEL (reference sequence). The ends lost 3 bases at V and 1 base at J; junction bases unmatched: 2. CDR3 sequence: CASSQRDRGNTEAFF. As DNA, the CDR3 is TGTGCCAGCAGCCAGAGGGACAGGGGGAACACTGAAGCTTTCTTT.

To note about this clonotype: An end of the junction does not agree with germline; a read error may underlie this. The rearrangement joins TRBV12-3 or TRBV12-4 to TRBJ2-1; 7 bases are a match to TRBD2. This CDR3 is 15 amino acids long. The CDR3 nucleotides are TGTGCCAGCAGTGAACTATCTAGCGGATACAACGAGCAGTTCTTC. This gives the protein CASSELSSGYNEQFF.

A word on this clonotype: This probably arose from a read error, given a far larger clone one base away. This chain links TRBV12-3 or TRBV12-4 with TRBJ2-7; the D gene is possibly TRBD2 (5 bases). The CDR3 is 13 amino acids. V lost 5 bases, J lost 6 bases, and 14 bases lay in between. CDR3 protein: CASSPTGICEQYF. Written as DNA, the CDR3 is TGTGCCAGCAGTCCGACGGGGATCTGCGAGCAGTACTTC.

The chain is built from TRBV20-1 and TRBJ2-3; weak D call: TRBD1 (5 bases). With 5 bases removed from V and 0 bases from J, the gap between germline ends came to 12 bases. The germline gives CDR1 DFQATT, CDR2 SNEGSKA (reference sequence). This CDR3 contains 14 residues. CDR3 residues: CSAQTDPSTDTQYF. CDR3 in DNA: TGCAGTGCTCAGACAGACCCTAGCACAGATACGCAGTATTTT.

This clonotype was observed at least ten times. The CDR3 nucleotides are TGCGCCAGCAGCTTAGGGGGAGCGGTCAATGAGCAGTTCTTC. Its protein is CASSLGGAVNEQFF. V and J are TRBV5-1 and TRBJ2-1; possible D gene TRBD1, 6 bases. Trimming took 2 bases from V and 6 from J, leaving 12 bases between them. The CDR3 length is 14 residues. Germline values: CDR1 SGHRS, CDR2 YFSETQ.

The chain's CDR3 is CASSPTRASYEQYF. DNA of the CDR3: TGTGCCAGCTCACCGACGCGGGCCTCCTACGAGCAGTACTTC. The rearrangement links TRBV18 to TRBJ2-7; maybe TRBD2 (5 bases). The CDR3 has 14 residues. V was clipped by 3 bases and J by 0 bases, with 9 bases between them. Germline V gene lookup returns CDR1 KGHSH and CDR2 LQKENI.

In its sample, this clonotype was seen a few times. V and J are TRBV14 and TRBJ2-7; D unclear. Trimming removed 2 bases at V and 5 bases at J, with 16 bases between. The CDR3 runs 15 residues. Germline assignment: CDR1 SGHDN and CDR2 FVKESK. CDR3 in amino acids: CASSQYRAANNEQYF. The CDR3 nucleotides are TGTGCCAGCAGCCAATATCGTGCTGCAAACAACGAGCAGTACTTC.

This clonotype came up many times. The V gene is TRBV5-1, the J gene TRBJ2-7; possible D gene TRBD1, 6 bases. Trimming left V 7 bases short and J 2 bases short, with 13 bases between. The CDR3 is made up of 13 amino acids. Germline assignment: CDR1 SGHRS and CDR2 YFSETQ. CDR3: CASSGTNAYEQYF. As DNA, the CDR3 is TGCGCCAGCTCCGGGACAAATGCCTACGAGCAGTACTTC.

The rearrangement links TRBV6-1 to TRBJ2-3; 10 bases fit TRBD2. This CDR3 is 19 amino acids long. The germline V gene encodes CDR1 MNHNS and CDR2 SASEGT. Trimming removed 3 bases from V and 2 bases from J; junction bases left unmatched: 14. The CDR3 bases are TGTGCCAGCAGTGACAGCCCCCGGAGCACTAGCGGGGCCACAGATACGCAGTATTTT. It encodes CASSDSPRSTSGATDTQYF.

This clonotype was seen only a few times. The chain has TRBV4-1 and TRBJ1-6; 7 bases agree with TRBD1. This CDR3 is built from 15 residues. From germline, CDR1 is MGHRA and CDR2 YSYEKL. The V and J ends lost 1 base and 10 bases, in that order; junction bases with no gene match: 7. The CDR3 region is CASSQGSRQGSPLHF. The DNA of the CDR3 is TGCGCCAGCAGCCAAGGTAGCCGACAGGGCTCACCCCTCCACTTT.

This clonotype has a count of ten or more. This chain links TRBV20-1 with TRBJ1-4; no definite D call. The germline V and J ends were trimmed by 3 bases and 8 bases, with 13 bases remaining between them. The CDR3 is made up of 13 amino acids. The V gene's germline CDR1 is DFQATT and CDR2 SNEGSKA (reference sequence). The DNA for the CDR3 is TGCAGTGCTAGCGGCAGAGCACCAGAAAAACTGTTTTTT. This codes for CSASGRAPEKLFF.

This clonotype has a handful of counts. The chain combines TRBV15 with TRBJ2-3; D tentatively fits TRBD1 or TRBD2 (5 bases each). V was shortened by 3 bases and J by 1 base, with 11 bases between the two germline ends. This CDR3 contains 15 residues. Germline CDR1 and CDR2: LNHNV and YYDKDF (reference sequence). For the CDR3, the DNA is TGTGCCACCAGCAGGAGGGCGACAGGCACAGATACGCAGTATTTT. Translated, it gives CATSRRATGTDTQYF.

This clonotype was recorded a few times. The chain employs TRBV12-5 and TRBJ2-1; 7 bases agree with TRBD2. The CDR3 sequence is 19 residues long. With 3 bases clipped from V and 7 bases from J, the junction kept 21 bases outside the gene matches. The germline V gene has CDR1 LGHNT and CDR2 FRNRAP. CDR3: CASGFVDLGLAARGNEQFF. The CDR3 region has the DNA TGTGCTAGTGGTTTTGTGGACCTGGGTCTAGCGGCCCGAGGGAATGAGCAGTTCTTC.

The chain employs TRBV2 and TRBJ2-5, with TRBD1 matching over 7 bases. The CDR3 extends over 15 amino acids. Losses at the gene ends were 6 bases for V and 3 bases for J; bases not matched to a gene: 10. Germline V gene lookup returns CDR1 SNHLY and CDR2 FYNNEI. CDR3 DNA sequence: TGTGCCAGCAGGAGGGACAGCAGTTTCAAAGAGACCCAGTACTTC. Translating gives CASRRDSSFKETQYF.

This clonotype was counted between two and nine times. This chain connects TRBV2 to TRBJ2-7; 9 bases line up with TRBD1. After removal of 5 bases from V and 2 bases from J, the junction contained 7 bases not matched to a gene. The CDR3 sequence is 15 residues long. The germline V gene has CDR1 SNHLY and CDR2 FYNNEI. CDR3 sequence (DNA): TGTGCCAGCAGTCGCCGGGACAGGGAGCCCTACGAGCAGTACTTC. Translating it yields CASSRRDREPYEQYF. Filled out from reference TRBV2 and TRBJ2-7, the complete variable domain reads EPEVTQTPSHQVTQMGQEVILRCVPISNHLYFYWYRQILGQKVEFLVSFYNNEISEKSEIFDDQFSVERPDGSNFTLKIRSTKLEDSAMYFCASSRRDREPYEQYFGPGTRLTVT.

The V gene is TRBV24-1, the J gene TRBJ2-1; 9 positions agree with TRBD1. CDR3 length equals 15 residues. Germline V gene sequence: CDR1 KGHDR, CDR2 SFDVKD. J was trimmed by 1 base and V by 5 bases; bases with no gene match: 2. Here the CDR3 reads CATSAGQGSYNEQFF. In DNA form, the CDR3 reads TGTGCCACCAGTGCAGGACAGGGGTCCTACAATGAGCAGTTCTTC.

The V gene is TRBV13, the J gene TRBJ2-2; no clear D gene. This CDR3 has 13 residues. Deletions cut 0 bases from V and 7 bases from J, with 6 bases between. Per germline, CDR1 PRHDT and CDR2 FYEKMQ (reference sequence). DNA of the CDR3: TGTGCCAGCAGCTTAGGGTTAGGCGGGGAGCTGTTTTTT. It codes for CASSLGLGGELFF.

This clonotype came up a few times. The CDR3 spells CSVTLIDLSTDTQYF. In DNA, the CDR3 is TGCAGCGTGACCCTGATAGACCTGAGCACAGATACGCAGTATTTT. The chain couples TRBV29-1 to TRBJ2-3, with D unresolved. There are 15 residues in the CDR3. V was clipped by 6 bases and J by 0 bases, with 16 bases between them. Germline loops: CDR1 SQVTM, CDR2 ANQGSEA.

The V gene is TRBV6-5, the J gene TRBJ1-5; tentative D call: TRBD1 (5 bases). The V and J ends lost 6 bases and 7 bases respectively, with 16 bases between them. This CDR3 is 14 amino acids long. CDR1 and CDR2 (germline): MNHEY, SVGAGI. The CDR3 DNA follows: TGTGCCAGCAGCCGGGGACTCCAAGGGCAGCCCCAGCATTTT. It is translated as CASSRGLQGQPQHF.

J is TRBJ2-1 and V is TRBV5-1, with D perhaps TRBD1 (6 bases). This CDR3 contains 14 residues. V was trimmed by 0 bases and J by 8 bases, leaving 12 bases between them. In germline, CDR1 is SGHRS, CDR2 YFSETQ. DNA for the CDR3: TGCGCCAGCAGCTTGGGATCAGGGGCGGATGAGCAGTTCTTC. It specifies CASSLGSGADEQFF.

DNA of the CDR3: TGTGCCAGCAGCTTAGGTCTGCAGGACACAGATACGCAGTATTTT. It yields the protein CASSLGLQDTDTQYF. The V and J genes are TRBV11-2 and TRBJ2-3, with D uncertain. Deletions cut 1 base from V and 2 bases from J, with 10 bases between. The CDR3 is 15 amino acids. Germline V gene sequence: CDR1 SGHAT, CDR2 FQNNGV.

The CDR3 spells CSARESGPQETQYF. In DNA form, the CDR3 reads TGCAGTGCTAGAGAGTCCGGGCCTCAAGAGACCCAGTACTTC. The chain couples TRBV20-1 to TRBJ2-5; D is undetermined. CDR3 length equals 14 residues. CDR1 and CDR2 (germline): DFQATT, SNEGSKA (reference sequence). V shed 0 bases and J shed 2 bases, with 10 bases lying between them.

The chain has TRBV20-1 and TRBJ1-5; perhaps TRBD1 as D (5 bases). Trimming left V 1 base short and J 2 bases short, with 9 bases between. Looked up from germline, CDR1 is DFQATT and CDR2 is SNEGSKA (reference sequence). The CDR3 runs to 14 residues. CDR3 protein: CSARAGNGNQPQHF. The CDR3 DNA reads as TGCAGTGCTAGAGCAGGGAATGGCAATCAGCCCCAGCATTTT.

V usage is TRBV28 and J usage is TRBJ1-6; D unclear. CDR1 and CDR2 from the germline V gene are MDHEN and SYDVKM. The CDR3 length is 14 residues. Trimming cost V 6 bases and J 6 bases, with 12 bases left between them. Written as DNA, the CDR3 is TGTGCCAGCAGCCCTCCGGGGTTTAATTCACCCCTCCACTTT. It codes for CASSPPGFNSPLHF.

This clonotype has more than one count but fewer than ten. The rearrangement joins TRBV29-1 to TRBJ1-1; D might be TRBD1 (6 bases). V was clipped by 4 bases and J by 1 base, with 16 bases between them. Germline values: CDR1 SQVTM, CDR2 ANQGSEA. There are 15 residues in the CDR3. CDR3: CSVGAVAGANTEAFF. The CDR3 DNA follows: TGCAGCGTTGGCGCTGTTGCAGGGGCGAACACTGAAGCTTTCTTT.

V is TRBV20-1 and J is TRBJ2-7; D is possibly TRBD2 (6 bases). Trimming took 3 bases from V and 6 from J, leaving 30 bases between them. The germline V gene encodes CDR1 DFQATT and CDR2 SNEGSKA (reference sequence). This CDR3 is built from 18 residues. CDR3 protein: CSASPSWSGSLRGTEQYF. In nucleotides, the CDR3 is TGCAGTGCTAGTCCCAGTTGGAGCGGGTCCCTGAGGGGAACCGAGCAGTACTTC.

There are a few counts of this clonotype. A much larger clone sits a single nucleotide away, making a read error possible. This chain uses TRBV20-1 with TRBJ2-1, with D unresolved. Germline lookup yields CDR1 DFQATT and CDR2 SNEGSKA (reference sequence). The CDR3 is 11 amino acids. CDR3 loop: CRARISAEQFF. The CDR3 region has the DNA TGCAGGGCTAGGATTTCAGCGGAGCAGTTCTTC.